The 28 T cell receptor beta chains below all came from one sample that was sequenced in a study of esophageal squamous cell carcinoma tumors. After a first PCR with P20EA plus a TCR alpha or TCR beta constant-region primer, a nested PCR used CA2 or CB2. TCR genes were amplified by unbiased adaptor ligation RT-PCR, with reverse transcription primed by a polyT18-containing BSL-18E primer. From the 5' RACE reads, TCRdb called clonotypes with MiXCR, one entry per CDR3 protein. The repertoire holds 6,100 or so distinct CDR3 sequences, with approximately 22% as singletons. Sequencing was carried out using tumor tissue. The receptor source for this set is a man aged 45 to 85 with esophageal squamous cell carcinoma.

A note on this clonotype: One base away lies a much larger clone, so this may be a sequencing read error. The chain carries TRBV18 and TRBJ2-7; the D gene is possibly TRBD1 (6 bases). The V gene's germline CDR1 is KGHSH and CDR2 LQKENI. The germline V and J ends were trimmed by 4 bases and 3 bases, with 13 bases remaining between them. There are 14 residues in the CDR3. CDR3 protein: CASSRYRENYEQYF. In DNA, the CDR3 is TGTGCCAGCTCACGGTACAGGGAAAACTACGAGCAGTACTTC.

Note on this clonotype: This could be a read error, since a much larger clone is one nucleotide away. The genes are TRBV12-3 or TRBV12-4 and TRBJ2-2; no firm D call. This CDR3 spans 12 amino acids. The CDR3 bases are TGTGTCAGCAGTTTTTCCACCGGGGAGCTGTTTTTT. It codes for CVSSFSTGELFF.

This clonotype is medium-sized (0.01 to 0.1%) by share. The chain has TRBV10-2 and TRBJ2-1, with a possible D match to TRBD1 (6 bases). Trimming removed 3 bases from V and 14 bases from J, with 17 bases in between. Germline CDR1 reads WSHSY; CDR2 reads SAAADI. The CDR3 extends over 13 amino acids. The CDR3 nucleotides are TGCGCCAGCAGTGAATCCGGGCAGGGGTTTAAGTTCTTC. This codes for CASSESGQGFKFF.

V gene TRBV19 combines with J gene TRBJ2-5; D is possibly TRBD2 (6 bases). Germline values: CDR1 LNHDA, CDR2 SQIVND (reference sequence). Trimming removed 5 bases at V and 2 bases at J, with 9 bases between. The CDR3 is made up of 13 amino acids. In DNA, the CDR3 is TGTGCCAGTAGTTTCCGGGAGCAAGAGACCCAGTACTTC. Translation: CASSFREQETQYF.

The chain recombines TRBV6-1 with TRBJ1-1, with 8 bases fitting TRBD1. This CDR3 spans 14 amino acids. The germline V gene encodes CDR1 MNHNS and CDR2 SASEGT. The V gene end was trimmed by 2 bases and the J gene end by 2 bases; junction bases not matched to a gene: 1. This CDR3 is CASSETGGNTEAFF. The DNA of the CDR3 is TGTGCCAGCAGTGAAACAGGGGGAAACACTGAAGCTTTCTTT.

This clonotype ranks as large. This sequence joins TRBV7-6 and TRBJ2-2; TRBD1 matches at 9 bases. CDR1 and CDR2 from the germline V gene are SGHVS and FNYEAQ. The CDR3 contains 16 residues. V lost 5 bases to trimming and J lost 3 bases; unmatched junction nucleotides: 7. In DNA form, the CDR3 reads TGTGCCAGCAGCGATACAGGGGGCGGGCACACCGGGGAGCTGTTTTTT. This encodes CASSDTGGGHTGELFF.

A note on this clonotype: One end of the junction varies from germline; a read error may be responsible. This sequence joins TRBV27 and TRBJ1-5; D may be TRBD1 (6 bases). Germline V gene data show CDR1 as MNHEY and CDR2 as SMNVEV (reference sequence). The CDR3 totals 17 residues. The CDR3 DNA follows: TGTGCCAGCAGGTCCTGGGGGGCGGGAGGCGGCAATCATCCCCAGCATTTT. Translating gives CASRSWGAGGGNHPQHF.

By sample fraction, this clonotype is medium-sized. The rearrangement joins TRBV27 to TRBJ2-7; D possibly matches TRBD1 or TRBD2 (5 bases each). Trimming left V 5 bases short and J 3 bases short, with 26 bases between. From germline, CDR1 is MNHEY and CDR2 SMNVEV (reference sequence). The length of the CDR3 is 18 residues. In nucleotides, the CDR3 is TGTGCCAGCAGTAAAGAACGGCCGGGACCCCAGACGCACTACGAGCAGTACTTC. Protein product: CASSKERPGPQTHYEQYF.

A few counts support this clonotype. The V call is TRBV6-6, the J call TRBJ1-5; no clear D. The CDR3 length is 14 residues. Trimming removed 6 bases at V and 6 bases at J, with 15 bases between. Germline CDR1 reads MNHNY; CDR2 reads SVGAGI (reference sequence). CDR3 amino acids: CASRDASGGQPQHF. In DNA form, the CDR3 reads TGTGCCAGCAGGGATGCCTCCGGAGGTCAGCCCCAGCATTTT.

This clonotype was seen a few times. The chain uses TRBV19 and TRBJ2-1; possible D gene TRBD2, 6 bases. Trimming shortened V by 5 bases and J by 0 bases, and 23 bases separated the two germline ends. Germline CDR1 LNHDA, CDR2 SQIVND (reference sequence). This CDR3 is 19 amino acids long. Here the CDR3 reads CASSLPSGLSRSSYNEQFF. CDR3 nucleotides: TGTGCCAGTAGTCTACCCTCGGGACTCTCCCGGAGCTCCTACAATGAGCAGTTCTTC.

Within the sample, this clonotype is medium-sized. This chain uses TRBV5-6 with TRBJ1-6; no clear D. The CDR3 runs 14 residues. The germline V and J ends were trimmed by 1 base and 8 bases, with 10 bases remaining between them. From germline, CDR1 is SGHDT and CDR2 YYEEEE. CDR3 bases: TGTGCCAGCAGCTTGCCCTCTCGGGATTCACCCCTCCACTTT. Translating it yields CASSLPSRDSPLHF.

By share, this clonotype counts as medium-sized. One end of the junction fails to match germline, which may point to a read error. The chain employs TRBV7-7 and TRBJ2-7; tentative D call: TRBD2 (5 bases). The CDR3 contains 13 residues. CDR1 is SSHAT, CDR2 FNYEAQ, per germline (reference sequence). CDR3 bases: TGTGCTAGCAGCCTCGGGATCAGCTACGAGCAGTACTTC. Encoded protein: CASSLGISYEQYF.

The chain couples TRBV5-4 to TRBJ1-4; no definite D call. V was trimmed by 4 bases and J by 2 bases, leaving 12 bases between them. The CDR3 spans 15 residues. Germline CDR1 reads SGHNT; CDR2 reads YYREEE (reference sequence). The CDR3 DNA is TGTGCCAGCAGCAACTCGGAGGCCACTAATGAAAAACTGTTTTTT. As protein: CASSNSEATNEKLFF.

Turning to this clonotype: The junction departs from the called germline gene at one end, perhaps through a read error. The chain uses TRBV9 and TRBJ2-1, with D tentatively TRBD1 or TRBD2 (5 bases each). Looked up from germline, CDR1 is SGDLS and CDR2 is YYNGEE. The CDR3 sequence is 15 residues long. The CDR3 region has the DNA TGTGCCAACAGCGCCCTGGGGGACCCCTTCATAGAGCAGTTCTTC. Translation: CANSALGDPFIEQFF.

The chain has TRBV6-5 and TRBJ2-3, with 9 bases lining up with TRBD2. Trimming at V came to 9 bases and at J to 0 bases, leaving 16 bases not matched to a gene. This CDR3 has 18 residues. From germline, CDR1 is MNHEY and CDR2 SVGAGI. The CDR3, as DNA: TGTGCCAGAAGTAATCGACTAGCGGACCTCCTTAGCACAGATACGCAGTATTTT. Amino acids: CARSNRLADLLSTDTQYF.

This clonotype appeared a few times. The chain employs TRBV6-5 and TRBJ2-7, with TRBD1 matching 10 bases. Germline-derived CDR1 and CDR2 are MNHEY and SVGAGI. CDR3 length: 15 amino acids. After removal of 5 bases from V and 6 bases from J, the junction contained 10 bases not matched to a gene. The CDR3 region is CASSPLTGGAVEQYF. The CDR3 region has the DNA TGTGCCAGCAGTCCCTTGACAGGGGGCGCGGTCGAGCAGTACTTC.

This clonotype was recorded a few times. The chain recombines TRBV6-6 with TRBJ2-1; D perhaps matches TRBD1 (9 bases). Trimming shortened V by 10 bases and J by 6 bases, and 28 bases separated the two germline ends. This CDR3 region has 17 residues. In germline, CDR1 is MNHNY, CDR2 SVGAGI (reference sequence). This CDR3 reads CATADRGGLREANEQFF. The CDR3 nucleotides are TGTGCCACCGCGGACAGGGGTGGTTTGCGGGAGGCCAATGAGCAGTTCTTC.

The chain uses TRBV7-2 and TRBJ2-1; D gene ambiguous. Germline V CDR1 and CDR2: SGHTA, FQGNSA. The CDR3 consists of 15 residues. The V end lost 0 bases, the J end lost 10 bases, and 16 bases lay between the germline ends. The DNA for the CDR3 is TGTGCCAGCAGCTTAGCGTCTAGTCCTCTGTTGGAGCAGTTCTTC. The encoded protein is CASSLASSPLLEQFF. The complete variable domain, with remaining parts taken from reference TRBV7-2 and TRBJ2-1, reads GAGVSQSPSNKVTEKGKDVELRCDPISGHTALYWYRQSLGQGLEFLIYFQGNSAPDKSGLPSDRFSAERTGGSVSTLTIQRTQQEDSAVYLCASSLASSPLLEQFFGPGTRLTVL.

In this sample, this clonotype turned up many times. This chain links TRBV7-8 with TRBJ2-1, with D hard to call. The CDR3 has 13 amino acids. Trimming stripped 2 bases from V and 7 bases from J, with 9 bases between. Germline V gene sequence: CDR1 SGHVS, CDR2 FQNEAQ. This CDR3 is CASSLSLANEQFF. The CDR3 nucleotides read TGTGCCAGCAGCTTAAGTCTCGCAAATGAGCAGTTCTTC.

The chain joins TRBV6-2 or TRBV6-3 to TRBJ2-1; perhaps TRBD2 as D (6 bases). The CDR3 loop spans 14 amino acids. V shed 7 bases and J shed 4 bases, with 14 bases lying between them. From germline, CDR1 is MNHEY and CDR2 SVGEGT. The DNA of the CDR3 is TGTGCCAGCATTAAGGGAGGCGGGTACAATGAGCAGTTCTTC. This sequence encodes CASIKGGGYNEQFF.

This clonotype occurred many times. The rearrangement uses TRBV7-9 and TRBJ2-7; TRBD2 matches 13 bases. The germline V gene has CDR1 SEHNR and CDR2 FQNEAQ (reference sequence). Trimming cost V 6 bases and J 6 bases; bases outside gene matches: 11. The CDR3 is made up of 16 amino acids. CDR3 DNA: TGTGCCAGCAGTTTACTAGCGGGAGGGTCGGGCGGCGAGCAGTACTTC. Its protein product is CASSLLAGGSGGEQYF.

By share, this clonotype ranks as medium-sized. V usage is TRBV19 and J usage is TRBJ2-1; the match to TRBD1 covers 8 bases. This CDR3 is built from 14 residues. Germline V gene sequence: CDR1 LNHDA, CDR2 SQIVND (reference sequence). With 4 bases clipped from V and 13 bases from J, the junction kept 12 bases outside the gene matches. This CDR3 is CASSTTGTGSSQFF. In nucleotides, the CDR3 is TGTGCCAGTAGTACCACGGGGACAGGTTCATCCCAGTTCTTC.

By sample share, this clonotype is medium-sized. The CDR3 loop reads CASSLSGLDIQYF. CDR3 nucleotide sequence: TGTGCCAGCAGTTTATCAGGACTCGACATTCAGTACTTC. The chain is built from TRBV27 and TRBJ2-4; a weak D match, TRBD2 (5 bases). Germline-derived CDR1 and CDR2 are MNHEY and SMNVEV (reference sequence). Trimming took off 0 bases at V and 8 bases at J, with 8 bases between the two ends. CDR3 size: 13 residues.

The rearrangement joins TRBV28 to TRBJ1-1; no clear D gene. Trimming shortened V by 2 bases and J by 7 bases, and 8 bases separated the two germline ends. CDR1 and CDR2 from the germline V gene are MDHEN and SYDVKM. The CDR3 length is 12 residues. DNA of the CDR3: TGTGCCAGCAGTTTAATTAGTGGTGAAGCTTTCTTT. This translates into CASSLISGEAFF. The whole variable domain, filled in from reference TRBV28 and TRBJ1-1, reads DVKVTQSSRYLVKRTGEKVFLECVQDMDHENMFWYRQDPGLGLRLIYFSYDVKMKEKGDIPEGYSVSREKKERFSLILESASTNQTSMYLCASSLISGEAFFGQGTRLTVV.

The chain combines TRBV19 with TRBJ2-7, with D perhaps matching TRBD1 or TRBD2 (5 bases each). With 5 bases removed from V and 3 bases from J, the gap between germline ends came to 17 bases. CDR1 is LNHDA, CDR2 SQIVND, per germline (reference sequence). This CDR3 comprises 15 residues. CDR3 in amino acids: CASSPSNRGGYEQYF. In DNA form, the CDR3 reads TGTGCCAGTAGTCCGTCAAACCGTGGGGGCTACGAGCAGTACTTC.

Judged by abundance, this clonotype is medium-sized. Mismatch with germline at one junction end may stem from a read error. This sequence joins TRBV6-6 and TRBJ2-1; 8 nucleotides agree with TRBD2. The CDR3 sequence is 15 residues long. Germline V gives CDR1 MNHNY, CDR2 SVGAGI (reference sequence). CDR3 region: CASRYSGGPSNEQFF. The DNA of the CDR3 is TGTGCCAGCAGATACTCGGGAGGGCCTAGTAATGAGCAGTTCTTC.

This clonotype ranks as medium-sized (0.01 to 0.1%). The V gene is TRBV20-1, the J gene TRBJ1-1; D may be TRBD1 (5 bases). Trimming took 6 bases from V and 7 from J, leaving 15 bases between them. This CDR3 has 12 amino acids. The germline V gene encodes CDR1 DFQATT and CDR2 SNEGSKA (reference sequence). This chain's CDR3 is CSAPRRVGEAFF. The CDR3 region has the DNA TGCAGTGCCCCTCGCAGGGTGGGTGAAGCTTTCTTT.

This clonotype was seen a few times. V gene TRBV19 combines with J gene TRBJ2-3; 7 bases align to TRBD1. The CDR3 has 15 residues. Germline trimming cut 8 bases from V and 3 bases from J; bases unmatched to any gene: 11. Germline V lookup: CDR1 LNHDA, CDR2 SQIVND (reference sequence). CDR3 DNA sequence: TGTGCCAGTTGGGACACCGGGACAGCTACAGATACGCAGTATTTT. Encoded protein: CASWDTGTATDTQYF.